The next 9 T cell receptor beta chains were all read from a single sample in a study of T cells in Graves' hyperthyroidism and ophthalmopathy. Amplification of TCR beta CDR3 regions was performed using RNA transcripts as template. Initially, a first-round RT-PCR of the TCR CDR3 employed the HTBI primer set. MiXCR was run by TCRdb on the multiplex PCR reads, yielding one entry per CDR3 protein. The sample lists hundreds of thousands of distinct CDR3 sequences, approximately 14% occurring once. Input material: blood. These receptors were collected from a young woman with Graves' hyperthyroidism.

This clonotype came up many times. The chain is built from TRBV2 and TRBJ1-1, with D maybe TRBD1 (6 bases). V lost 7 bases to trimming and J lost 1 base, with 10 bases between them. Germline CDR1 reads SNHLY; CDR2 reads FYNNEI. The CDR3 loop spans 13 amino acids. DNA of the CDR3: TGTGCCAGCAAGCCACAGGGGAACACTGAAGCTTTCTTT. This translates into CASKPQGNTEAFF.

This clonotype was counted only a few times. This chain connects TRBV20-1 to TRBJ2-7; D might be TRBD2 (6 bases). Germline V gives CDR1 DFQATT, CDR2 SNEGSKA (reference sequence). The germline V and J ends were trimmed by 1 base and 0 bases, with 10 bases remaining between them. This CDR3 region has 14 residues. The CDR3 reads CSARVGLSSYEQYF. The DNA for the CDR3 is TGCAGTGCTAGAGTGGGACTGTCCTCCTACGAGCAGTACTTC.

This clonotype was counted ten times or more. The chain joins TRBV6-1 to TRBJ1-1; TRBD1 might be the D (6 bases). There are 13 residues in the CDR3. Germline-derived CDR1 and CDR2 are MNHNS and SASEGT. Deletions cut 5 bases from V and 7 bases from J, with 14 bases between. CDR3 bases: TGTGCCAGCAGTTTTCGGGGGCGGGGTGAAGCTTTCTTT. It is translated as CASSFRGRGEAFF.

The table lists this clonotype with many counts. The chain has TRBV30 and TRBJ2-1, with 10 bases that match TRBD2. Germline lookup yields CDR1 GTSNPN and CDR2 SVGIG (reference sequence). This CDR3 has 14 amino acids. Germline trimming cut 5 bases from V and 12 bases from J; bases unmatched to any gene: 13. The chain's CDR3 is CAWAGGSGRARQFF. The CDR3 coding sequence is TGTGCCTGGGCGGGCGGAAGCGGGAGGGCAAGGCAGTTCTTC.

This chain joins TRBV6-1 and TRBJ2-2; D is undetermined. This CDR3 has 13 amino acids. Germline V CDR1 and CDR2: MNHNS, SASEGT. Trimming shortened V by 4 bases and J by 4 bases, and 7 bases separated the two germline ends. CDR3 loop: CASSGTFTGELFF. CDR3 DNA: TGTGCCAGCAGTGGCACTTTCACCGGGGAGCTGTTTTTT.

This clonotype has at least ten counts. The chain carries TRBV18 and TRBJ2-5; possibly TRBD1 or TRBD2 for D (5 bases each). This CDR3 is 14 amino acids long. CDR1 and CDR2 from the germline V gene are KGHSH and LQKENI. Between the trimmed V and J ends, which lost 3 bases and 5 bases, there was a span of 13 bases. This CDR3 reads CASSPNQGRETQYF. The CDR3 DNA reads TGTGCCAGCTCACCCAACCAGGGACGGGAGACCCAGTACTTC.

This clonotype was counted many times. The CDR3 here is CASSSQQGYSGNYGYTF. The CDR3, as DNA: TGTGCCAGCAGTTCCCAACAGGGCTATAGTGGCAACTATGGCTACACCTTC. This rearrangement joins TRBV6-6 to TRBJ1-2, with D possibly matching TRBD1 (6 bases). Trimming shortened V by 4 bases and J by 2 bases, and 20 bases separated the two germline ends. CDR3 length: 17 residues. Germline V gene data show CDR1 as MNHNY and CDR2 as SVGAGI (reference sequence).

This clonotype was counted many times. The rearrangement links TRBV2 to TRBJ1-3, with 7 bases identical to TRBD1. V was clipped by 6 bases and J by 4 bases; unmatched bases: 9. The CDR3 is 15 residues long. Germline V CDR1 and CDR2: SNHLY, FYNNEI. CDR3 nucleotides: TGTGCCAGCAGCAGACAGGGAACGAGCGGAAACACCATATATTTT. This encodes CASSRQGTSGNTIYF.

The table lists this clonotype with many counts. J is TRBJ2-5 and V is TRBV11-3; the D gene is possibly TRBD1 (6 bases). The CDR3 has 14 residues. Deletions cut 5 bases from V and 2 bases from J, with 12 bases between. Germline CDR1 and CDR2: SGHNT and YENEEA. The CDR3 nucleotides are TGTGCCAGCAGCCGGAAACAGGGACAAGAGACCCAGTACTTC. Amino acid sequence: CASSRKQGQETQYF.